A selection of T cell receptor beta chains follows, all from one sample in a study of cytotoxic CD8 clonotypes in ibrutinib-treated CLL. TCRdb's copy holds only in-frame clones and misses some; the assay was immunoSEQ multiplex PCR. The sample carries 100,000 to 150,000 clones, 70% to 90% recorded once. Sequencing was performed on PBMCs, taken after 24 months of ibrutinib treatment. The source is a human donor with chronic lymphocytic leukemia. The CDR3 runs from the conserved cysteine through the conserved F or W. The D gene is left open where the match is weak. Size is stated for part of the rows, as once, few or many counts, or as a class when the clone is expanded.

j_call clone_size v_call d_call cdr3_aa cdr3_nt
TRBJ2-2 NA TRBV5-4 TRBD1 CASGRTGHTPGELFF TGTGCCAGCGGCCGGACAGGGCACACCCCCGGGGAGCTGTTTTTT
TRBJ1-3 NA TRBV5-8 NA CASSLGQYSGNTIYF TGTGCCAGCAGCTTGGGACAGTACTCTGGAAACACCATATATTTT
TRBJ1-5 NA TRBV6-1 NA CASTIGQSNQPQHF TGTGCCAGCACCATCGGACAGTCCAATCAGCCCCAGCATTTT
TRBJ2-7 few TRBV4-1 TRBD2 CASSQDPWTSGRSSYEQYF TGCGCCAGCAGCCAAGACCCGTGGACTAGCGGGAGGAGCTCCTACGAGCAGTACTTC
TRBJ1-5 NA TRBV28 TRBD1 CASTGQGNQPQHF TGTGCCAGCACGGGACAGGGCAATCAGCCCCAGCATTTT
TRBJ1-2 NA TRBV6-1 NA CASSEGGGAVYGYTF TGTGCCAGCAGTGAAGGGGGGGGCGCGGTCTATGGCTACACCTTC
TRBJ1-2 NA TRBV28 TRBD1 CASSLAGSPGGGYGYTF TGTGCCAGCAGTTTAGCAGGGTCCCCAGGGGGAGGCTATGGCTACACCTTC
TRBJ2-1 NA TRBV28 NA CASTPGQPNNNEQFF TGTGCCAGCACCCCAGGACAGCCTAACAACAATGAGCAGTTCTTC
TRBJ1-1 NA TRBV7-2 NA CASSTNPGDHTEAFF TGTGCCAGCAGCACCAACCCAGGGGACCACACTGAAGCTTTCTTT
TRBJ2-7 once TRBV7-2 TRBD1 CASSPWTGSYEQYF TGTGCCAGCAGCCCATGGACAGGCTCCTACGAGCAGTACTTC
TRBJ2-1 NA TRBV29-1 TRBD2 CSVGTSGTASYNEQFF TGCAGCGTGGGGACTAGCGGGACCGCCTCCTACAATGAGCAGTTCTTC
TRBJ2-1 NA TRBV10-3 NA CAISENGRNGNEQFF TGTGCCATCAGTGAGAACGGACGAAATGGCAATGAGCAGTTCTTC
TRBJ1-2 NA TRBV5-1 NA CASSLLSGDYGYTF TGCGCCAGCAGCTTGCTCTCGGGCGACTATGGCTACACCTTC
TRBJ2-7 NA TRBV2 NA CASNRVREQYF TGTGCCAGCAACAGGGTTCGGGAGCAGTACTTC
TRBJ1-1 NA TRBV2 NA CASTLLGTNTEAFF TGTGCCAGCACCCTGCTGGGGACCAACACTGAAGCTTTCTTT
TRBJ1-5 once TRBV6-5 NA CASGLEIDQPQHF TGTGCCAGCGGCTTAGAGATCGATCAGCCCCAGCATTTT
TRBJ2-5 NA TRBV4-1 TRBD2 CASSQAASGRSWETQYF TGCGCCAGCAGCCAAGCCGCTAGCGGGAGGTCCTGGGAGACCCAGTACTTC
TRBJ1-2 NA TRBV4-3 TRBD1 CASSHLDRVEGYTF TGCGCCAGCAGCCACCTCGACAGGGTTGAAGGCTACACCTTC
TRBJ2-2 NA TRBV11-2 NA CASSQDSWFGSGELFF TGTGCCAGCAGCCAGGACAGTTGGTTTGGTTCCGGGGAGCTGTTTTTT
TRBJ2-7 NA TRBV7-8 NA CASSFHGSRGIEQYF TGTGCCAGCAGCTTCCACGGGTCCAGAGGGATCGAGCAGTACTTC
TRBJ1-6 NA TRBV4-1 NA CASSPIPPFMSYNSPLHF TGCGCCAGCAGCCCTATCCCCCCTTTTATGTCCTATAATTCACCCCTCCACTTT
TRBJ2-5 NA TRBV5-1 NA CASSLPGEETQYF TGCGCCAGCAGCTTACCAGGGGAAGAGACCCAGTACTTC
TRBJ2-1 NA TRBV7-3 TRBD2 CASSLMTSGSYEQFF TGTGCCAGCAGCTTAATGACTAGCGGGAGCTATGAGCAGTTCTTC
TRBJ2-2 NA TRBV5-4 TRBD1 CASWTGTNTGELFF TGTGCCAGTTGGACAGGGACGAACACCGGGGAGCTGTTTTTT
TRBJ1-2 few TRBV28 NA CASSLSHRVAVNYGYTF TGTGCCAGCAGTTTATCCCACAGGGTCGCCGTTAACTATGGCTACACCTTC
TRBJ2-7 NA TRBV5-6 TRBD2 CASTILAGGHSYEQYF TGTGCCAGCACCATCCTAGCGGGGGGTCACTCCTACGAGCAGTACTTC
TRBJ2-2 NA TRBV5-4 NA CASSLEKNLGSRGAGELFF TGTGCCAGCAGCTTGGAAAAGAACCTAGGGTCTCGTGGGGCCGGGGAGCTGTTTTTT
TRBJ2-1 NA TRBV9 TRBD2 CASSVALLAGGVEQFF TGTGCCAGCAGCGTAGCATTACTAGCGGGGGGAGTAGAGCAGTTCTTC
TRBJ1-6 NA TRBV7-9 TRBD1 CASSFRTGLESSPLHF TGTGCCAGCAGCTTCCGGACAGGCCTCGAAAGTTCACCCCTCCACTTT
TRBJ1-5 few TRBV9 NA CASSVGDLPGQPQHF TGTGCCAGCAGCGTCGGGGACTTACCAGGGCAGCCCCAGCATTTT
TRBJ1-2 NA TRBV14 TRBD1 CASSQKTGAGHGYTF TGTGCCAGCAGCCAGAAGACAGGGGCCGGGCATGGCTACACCTTC
TRBJ1-1 few TRBV9 NA CASSVTRQAEAFF TGTGCCAGCAGCGTGACAAGACAGGCCGAGGCTTTCTTT
TRBJ2-7 NA TRBV27 TRBD1 CASRDREPYEQYF TGTGCCAGCAGAGACAGGGAGCCCTACGAGCAGTACTTC
TRBJ2-5 NA TRBV18 NA CASSPVFQETQYF TGTGCCAGCTCACCAGTTTTTCAAGAGACCCAGTACTTC
TRBJ2-1 NA TRBV11-2 TRBD2 CASSSSGGPREQFF TGTGCCAGCAGCTCTAGCGGGGGGCCCAGGGAGCAGTTCTTC
TRBJ2-3 NA TRBV29-1 NA CSVAGMEGTASTDTQYF TGCAGCGTTGCTGGGATGGAGGGGACCGCTAGCACAGATACGCAGTATTTT
TRBJ2-2 NA TRBV4-1 TRBD1 CASSQGAQGVRGGELFF TGCGCCAGCAGCCAAGGCGCCCAGGGGGTAAGGGGCGGGGAGCTGTTTTTT
TRBJ2-1 NA TRBV7-6 TRBD2 CASSLVAGGLVAFF TGTGCCAGCAGCTTAGTAGCGGGGGGCCTAGTCGCGTTCTTC
TRBJ1-2 NA TRBV7-9 NA CASSLGPNGHGGNGYTF TGTGCCAGCAGCTTAGGGCCCAACGGACATGGGGGTAATGGCTACACCTTC
TRBJ2-5 once TRBV5-6 NA CASSLPGIYQETQYF TGTGCCAGCAGCTTGCCCGGGATCTACCAAGAGACCCAGTACTTC